Following are 2 T cell receptor beta chains from one sample sequenced in a study of cytomegalovirus exposure and HLA in healthy donors. The study ran its PCR with 60 Vbeta and 13 Jbeta primers. The repertoire was sequenced with immunoSEQ multiplex PCR; TCRdb's copy has only in-frame clones and lacks some. The sample includes 180,000 or so clones. Sequenced material: PBMCs. These receptors originate from a boy younger than 18 in good health and CMV-seronegative.

The chain combines TRBV11-3 with TRBJ2-3, with 7 bases fitting TRBD2. The germline V gene encodes CDR1 SGHNT and CDR2 YENEEA. CDR3 size: 15 residues. The trim removed 4 bases at V and 1 base at J, leaving 5 bases unmatched. The CDR3 here is CASSSKRGGTDTQYF. As DNA, the CDR3 is TGTGCCAGCAGCTCTAAGCGGGGAGGCACAGATACGCAGTATTTT.

The gene calls are TRBV5-8 and TRBJ2-1; TRBD2 aligns across 8 bases. The CDR3 totals 14 residues. The trim removed 2 bases at V and 5 bases at J, leaving 3 bases unmatched. The germline V gene has CDR1 SGHTS and CDR2 YDEGEE. The CDR3 DNA reads as TGTGCCAGCAGCTTAGCGGGGGTGGACAATGAGCAGTTCTTC. The encoded protein is CASSLAGVDNEQFF. The whole variable domain, remainder taken from reference TRBV5-8 and TRBJ2-1, is EAGVTQSPTHLIKTRGQQATLRCSPISGHTSVYWYQQALGLGLQFLLWYDEGEERNRGNFPPRFSGRQFPNYSSELNVNALELEDSALYLCASSLAGVDNEQFFGPGTRLTVL.